This entry features one TCR beta chain sequence. The target antigen is unknown. This entry belongs to a study of T cell responses to AZD1222 COVID-19 vaccine. General study results and limits: Only a handful of AZD1222 recipients were seropositive at baseline. Two AZD1222 doses significantly raised spike-specific TCR breadth and depth over controls. Clonal diversity may have been underestimated, and the donors were mostly white British, with more females than males. In all cases, repertoires were sampled only after the peak T cell response.

The method was immunoSEQ multiplex PCR; TCRdb's version includes in-frame clones alone and lacks a portion of them. The data show about 140,000 clones, 75% to 95% seen once. This sample comprised peripheral blood, obtained on day 0 of AZD1222 vaccination. The receptor's source is an adult in good health.

The CDR3 loop is CASSIGQGTDTQYF. Written as DNA, the CDR3 is TGTGCCAGCAGTATCGGACAGGGGACAGATACGCAGTATTTT. The rearrangement joins TRBV2 to TRBJ2-3; 9 bases match TRBD1. With 5 bases clipped from V and 3 bases from J, the junction kept 3 bases outside the gene matches. The V gene's germline CDR1 is SNHLY and CDR2 FYNNEI. The CDR3 has 14 residues. Based on the CDR3 plus reference TRBV2 and TRBJ2-3, the full variable domain is EPEVTQTPSHQVTQMGQEVILRCVPISNHLYFYWYRQILGQKVEFLVSFYNNEISEKSEIFDDQFSVERPDGSNFTLKIRSTKLEDSAMYFCASSIGQGTDTQYFGPGTRLTVL.